This entry describes one T cell receptor beta chain. Its antigen is currently unknown. The CDR3 totals 15 residues. Germline CDR1 is SGHVS and CDR2 is FNYEAQ. V was cut by 4 bases and J by 1 base, with 10 bases left in between. These data are taken from a study of T cell repertoires in cytomegalovirus infection. On the study more broadly: Well-studied HLA-B-restricted CMV epitopes were used in the study alongside recently identified HLA-C-restricted ones. In public TCR beta signatures, there were indications of both CMV infection and matching HLA type. Overall study results and limits: Individuals carrying CMV plus the relevant HLA were identified by cumulative frequency of public TCR beta families. Dominating the ex vivo response were TCR beta clonotypes that were CMV-specific and HLA-C-restricted.

TCRdb fed the reads into MiXCR, producing one record per CDR3 protein. The profile shows about 89,000 distinct CDR3 sequences, about 31% of them singletons. The chain combines TRBV7-6 with TRBJ2-2; D unclear. The origin of this receptor is a human donor in good health (CMV status not recorded). Some clones in this sample may be carry-over from other donors' samples. Sequences were derived from CD8+ T cells from cultured PBMCs, sampled from culture after CMV antigen stimulation. Here the CDR3 DNA reads TGTGCCAGCAGCTATGGGGTGGGGAACACCGGGGAGCTGTTTTTT. This translates into CASSYGVGNTGELFF. Variable domain in full (rest from reference TRBV7-6 and TRBJ2-2): GAGVSQSPRYKVTKRGQDVALRCDPISGHVSLYWYRQALGQGPEFLTYFNYEAQQDKSGLPNDRFSAERPEGSISTLTIQRTEQRDSAMYRCASSYGVGNTGELFFGEGSRLTVL.